The 5 T cell receptor beta chains given below trace back to one sample, sequenced in a study of blood T cell repertoires in COVID-19. Repertoires were generated with immunoSEQ multiplex PCR, while TCRdb's copy carries only in-frame clones and drops some. The sample carries some 87,000 clones, about three quarters recorded once. The sequenced sample consisted of peripheral blood. The receptor source for this set is a man between 45 and 60 years old who had recovered from COVID-19.

This clone was recorded only once. This chain joins TRBV24-1 and TRBJ2-2, with D unclear. Germline CDR1 KGHDR, CDR2 SFDVKD. The length of the CDR3 is 14 residues. The ends were cut back, 6 bases at V and 0 bases at J, with 7 bases in the middle. The CDR3 loop reads CATSTVTNTGELFF. The CDR3 coding sequence is TGTGCCACCAGTACGGTCACGAACACCGGGGAGCTGTTTTTT.

This sequence joins TRBV5-1 and TRBJ2-1; 14 bases align to TRBD2. J gave up 8 bases and V 6 bases, and 22 bases lay outside the gene matches. CDR3 size: 20 residues. CDR1 is SGHRS, CDR2 YFSETQ, per germline. The DNA of the CDR3 is TGCGCCAGCACTCCGTGGGAGGGACTAGCGGGAGTCGGGTCCTTGTATGAGCAGTTCTTC. Its protein product is CASTPWEGLAGVGSLYEQFF.

The chain uses TRBV19 and TRBJ1-1, with D possibly being TRBD1 (5 bases). Looked up from germline, CDR1 is LNHDA and CDR2 is SQIVND (reference sequence). The CDR3 extends over 14 amino acids. Trimming pared 1 base from V and 4 bases from J, leaving 10 bases between. CDR3 coding DNA: TGTGCCAGTAGTATAGGGCAGGGCGGCACTGAAGCTTTCTTT. Its protein product is CASSIGQGGTEAFF.

The rearrangement uses TRBV5-6 and TRBJ1-4; D call uncertain. Germline-derived CDR1 and CDR2 are SGHDT and YYEEEE. Trimming removed 2 bases from V and 6 bases from J, with 14 bases in between. This CDR3 has 15 residues. The CDR3 spells CASSLAPHGDEKLFF. CDR3 DNA sequence: TGTGCCAGCAGCTTAGCCCCCCACGGAGATGAAAAACTGTTTTTT.

This clone was found a few times. This chain links TRBV20-1 with TRBJ1-6; D gene unclear. The CDR3 totals 15 residues. The germline V and J ends were trimmed by 3 bases and 8 bases, with 17 bases remaining between them. The V gene's germline CDR1 is DFQATT and CDR2 SNEGSKA (reference sequence). CDR3: CSASFSVSDYSPLHF. DNA of the CDR3: TGCAGTGCTAGTTTTTCGGTCAGCGATTATTCACCCCTCCACTTT.